This passage covers 16 T cell receptor beta chains from one sample sequenced in a study of blood T cell repertoires in COVID-19. The table came from immunoSEQ multiplex PCR; TCRdb's copy has only in-frame clones and leaves some out. Found here are about 170,000 clones, about 89% of them singletons; the top ten hold under 3.5%. The sample comprised peripheral blood. The origin of the receptors is a man between 70 and 80 years old with acute or convalescent COVID-19.

The chain recombines TRBV2 with TRBJ2-1; 9 bases are shared with TRBD1. Germline V gene data show CDR1 as SNHLY and CDR2 as FYNNEI. Germline trimming cut 8 bases from V and 6 bases from J; bases unmatched to any gene: 11. This CDR3 has 15 amino acids. Here the CDR3 DNA reads TGTGCCAGCCGAGGGTGGGGACAGGGCCTCAATGAGCAGTTCTTC. Its translation: CASRGWGQGLNEQFF.

The J gene is TRBJ2-7, the V gene TRBV1; the table's D call of TRBD2 was not tested on the DNA. TRBV1 is classified as a pseudogene. There are 12 residues in the CDR3. The CDR3 here is CTSSPPSREQYF. The CDR3 DNA follows: TGCACCAGCAGCCCGCCATCGAGGGAGCAGTACTTC.

This chain uses TRBV5-1 with TRBJ2-3; TRBD2 aligns across 9 bases. Unmatched junction bases numbered 8, after V lost 0 bases and J lost 0 bases. The CDR3 contains 18 residues. Germline values: CDR1 SGHRS, CDR2 YFSETQ. The CDR3 DNA is TGCGCCAGCAGCTTGGCGCGCGGGGGGGCCCCTAGCACAGATACGCAGTATTTT. It specifies CASSLARGGAPSTDTQYF. The whole variable domain, remainder taken from reference TRBV5-1 and TRBJ2-3, is KAGVTQTPRYLIKTRGQQVTLSCSPISGHRSVSWYQQTPGQGLQFLFEYFSETQRNKGNFPGRFSGRQFSNSRSEMNVSTLELGDSALYLCASSLARGGAPSTDTQYFGPGTRLTVL.

The V call is TRBV2, the J call TRBJ2-1; D unclear. Between the trimmed V and J ends, which lost 8 bases and 3 bases, there was a span of 5 bases. CDR1 and CDR2 from the germline V gene are SNHLY and FYNNEI. The CDR3 has 11 residues. The CDR3 region has the DNA TGTGCCAGCCGAGGCTACAATGAGCAGTTCTTC. Amino acids: CASRGYNEQFF.

This clone showed up just a few times. The chain is built from TRBV15 and TRBJ2-2, with 9 bases that match TRBD1. The CDR3 runs 16 residues. Germline V gene lookup returns CDR1 LNHNV and CDR2 YYDKDF (reference sequence). Trimming removed 2 bases from V and 3 bases from J; junction bases left unmatched: 4. The CDR3 nucleotides are TGTGCCACCAGCAGAATACAGGGGGCGGACACCGGGGAGCTGTTTTTT. This encodes CATSRIQGADTGELFF.

The CDR3: CASSRVQGRTGELFF. The CDR3 nucleotides are TGTGCCAGCTCAAGGGTACAGGGGCGTACCGGGGAGCTGTTTTTT. V is TRBV18 and J is TRBJ2-2; 7 bases agree with TRBD1. This CDR3 spans 15 amino acids. V was pared by 5 bases and J by 5 bases, with 8 bases of the junction left unmatched. Germline loops: CDR1 KGHSH, CDR2 LQKENI.

This clone was found a few times. The rearrangement joins TRBV5-6 to TRBJ1-2; a weak D match, TRBD1 (6 bases). This CDR3 has 15 amino acids. Deletions cut 0 bases from V and 3 bases from J, with 12 bases between. The germline V gene has CDR1 SGHDT and CDR2 YYEEEE. CDR3 region: CASSLAYAGDYGYTF. CDR3 nucleotide sequence: TGTGCCAGCAGCTTGGCGTACGCAGGGGACTATGGCTACACCTTC. Together with reference TRBV5-6 and TRBJ1-2, the CDR3 gives the full variable domain: DAGVTQSPTHLIKTRGQQVTLRCSPKSGHDTVSWYQQALGQGPQFIFQYYEEEERQRGNFPDRFSGHQFPNYSSELNVNALLLGDSALYLCASSLAYAGDYGYTFGSGTRLTVV.

V usage is TRBV28 and J usage is TRBJ2-2, with TRBD1 as a possible D gene (6 bases). Germline CDR1 is MDHEN and CDR2 is SYDVKM. The V end was cut by 7 bases, the J end by 0 bases, with 9 bases between. The CDR3 spans 14 residues. In nucleotides, the CDR3 is TGTGCCAGCATGGACAGAGCGAACACCGGGGAGCTGTTTTTT. Translation: CASMDRANTGELFF.

This chain uses TRBV6-5 with TRBJ2-3, with 7 positions matching TRBD2. The J segment lost 3 bases and the V segment lost 9 bases, leaving 6 bases of the junction unmatched. CDR3 size: 13 residues. CDR1 is MNHEY, CDR2 SVGAGI, per germline. The CDR3 loop reads CASRRGSTDTQYF. The CDR3 DNA follows: TGTGCCAGTCGACGCGGGAGTACAGATACGCAGTATTTT.

This chain connects TRBV15 to TRBJ2-3; 12 positions match TRBD2. The ends lost 1 base at V and 0 bases at J; junction bases unmatched: 5. Germline V gene lookup returns CDR1 LNHNV and CDR2 YYDKDF (reference sequence). This CDR3 comprises 18 residues. The CDR3 DNA is TGTGCCACCAGCAGAGCCCTTCTAGCGGGAGGGAGCACAGATACGCAGTATTTT. As protein: CATSRALLAGGSTDTQYF.

The genes are TRBV12-3 or TRBV12-4 and TRBJ2-3; D is unresolved. The CDR3 runs to 12 residues. Trimming shortened V by 5 bases and J by 7 bases, and 10 bases separated the two germline ends. CDR3 amino acids: CASSRNSNTQYF. The CDR3 DNA reads TGTGCCAGCAGTAGAAACTCAAATACGCAGTATTTT.

The CDR3 loop is CASSRPARDSYNSPLHF. For the CDR3, the DNA is TGTGCCAGCAGTCGTCCAGCCCGGGACTCCTATAATTCACCCCTCCACTTT. The chain is built from TRBV7-2 and TRBJ1-6, with unresolved D. Trimming cost V 6 bases and J 0 bases, with 15 bases left between them. CDR1 SGHTA and CDR2 FQGNSA come from the germline V gene. The CDR3 length is 17 residues.

This rearrangement joins TRBV5-1 to TRBJ2-3; TRBD2 matches at 9 bases. Looked up from germline, CDR1 is SGHRS and CDR2 is YFSETQ. The CDR3 is 15 amino acids. J was trimmed by 0 bases and V by 2 bases; bases with no gene match: 1. The CDR3 here is CASSFAGGSTDTQYF. The CDR3 nucleotides read TGCGCCAGCAGCTTCGCGGGAGGGAGCACAGATACGCAGTATTTT. Full variable domain (missing parts from reference TRBV5-1 and TRBJ2-3): KAGVTQTPRYLIKTRGQQVTLSCSPISGHRSVSWYQQTPGQGLQFLFEYFSETQRNKGNFPGRFSGRQFSNSRSEMNVSTLELGDSALYLCASSFAGGSTDTQYFGPGTRLTVL.

CDR3 in amino acids: CASSRGLEGNIQYF. In DNA, the CDR3 is TGCGCCAGCAGCCGAGGACTAGAAGGAAACATTCAGTACTTC. V is TRBV4-3 and J is TRBJ2-4, with TRBD2 identical over 7 bases. V dropped 4 bases and J dropped 6; count of bases not matched to a gene: 6. Germline V gives CDR1 LGHNA, CDR2 YSLEER. The CDR3 contains 14 residues.

This chain links TRBV9 with TRBJ2-1; D gene unclear. The V gene lost 3 bases and the J gene lost 9 bases, with 13 bases spanning the gap. This CDR3 spans 13 amino acids. Germline lookup yields CDR1 SGDLS and CDR2 YYNGEE. CDR3 residues: CASSDRERSEQFF. The CDR3 coding sequence is TGTGCCAGCAGCGACCGTGAGAGGAGTGAGCAGTTCTTC.

The chain uses TRBV15 and TRBJ2-4; the D gene is possibly TRBD2 (7 bases). The CDR3 extends over 14 amino acids. Germline V gene lookup returns CDR1 LNHNV and CDR2 YYDKDF (reference sequence). Trimming took off 5 bases at V and 8 bases at J, with 16 bases between the two ends. The CDR3 loop is CATSQVGGLDIQYF. As DNA, the CDR3 is TGTGCCACCAGCCAGGTCGGGGGGCTGGACATTCAGTACTTC.